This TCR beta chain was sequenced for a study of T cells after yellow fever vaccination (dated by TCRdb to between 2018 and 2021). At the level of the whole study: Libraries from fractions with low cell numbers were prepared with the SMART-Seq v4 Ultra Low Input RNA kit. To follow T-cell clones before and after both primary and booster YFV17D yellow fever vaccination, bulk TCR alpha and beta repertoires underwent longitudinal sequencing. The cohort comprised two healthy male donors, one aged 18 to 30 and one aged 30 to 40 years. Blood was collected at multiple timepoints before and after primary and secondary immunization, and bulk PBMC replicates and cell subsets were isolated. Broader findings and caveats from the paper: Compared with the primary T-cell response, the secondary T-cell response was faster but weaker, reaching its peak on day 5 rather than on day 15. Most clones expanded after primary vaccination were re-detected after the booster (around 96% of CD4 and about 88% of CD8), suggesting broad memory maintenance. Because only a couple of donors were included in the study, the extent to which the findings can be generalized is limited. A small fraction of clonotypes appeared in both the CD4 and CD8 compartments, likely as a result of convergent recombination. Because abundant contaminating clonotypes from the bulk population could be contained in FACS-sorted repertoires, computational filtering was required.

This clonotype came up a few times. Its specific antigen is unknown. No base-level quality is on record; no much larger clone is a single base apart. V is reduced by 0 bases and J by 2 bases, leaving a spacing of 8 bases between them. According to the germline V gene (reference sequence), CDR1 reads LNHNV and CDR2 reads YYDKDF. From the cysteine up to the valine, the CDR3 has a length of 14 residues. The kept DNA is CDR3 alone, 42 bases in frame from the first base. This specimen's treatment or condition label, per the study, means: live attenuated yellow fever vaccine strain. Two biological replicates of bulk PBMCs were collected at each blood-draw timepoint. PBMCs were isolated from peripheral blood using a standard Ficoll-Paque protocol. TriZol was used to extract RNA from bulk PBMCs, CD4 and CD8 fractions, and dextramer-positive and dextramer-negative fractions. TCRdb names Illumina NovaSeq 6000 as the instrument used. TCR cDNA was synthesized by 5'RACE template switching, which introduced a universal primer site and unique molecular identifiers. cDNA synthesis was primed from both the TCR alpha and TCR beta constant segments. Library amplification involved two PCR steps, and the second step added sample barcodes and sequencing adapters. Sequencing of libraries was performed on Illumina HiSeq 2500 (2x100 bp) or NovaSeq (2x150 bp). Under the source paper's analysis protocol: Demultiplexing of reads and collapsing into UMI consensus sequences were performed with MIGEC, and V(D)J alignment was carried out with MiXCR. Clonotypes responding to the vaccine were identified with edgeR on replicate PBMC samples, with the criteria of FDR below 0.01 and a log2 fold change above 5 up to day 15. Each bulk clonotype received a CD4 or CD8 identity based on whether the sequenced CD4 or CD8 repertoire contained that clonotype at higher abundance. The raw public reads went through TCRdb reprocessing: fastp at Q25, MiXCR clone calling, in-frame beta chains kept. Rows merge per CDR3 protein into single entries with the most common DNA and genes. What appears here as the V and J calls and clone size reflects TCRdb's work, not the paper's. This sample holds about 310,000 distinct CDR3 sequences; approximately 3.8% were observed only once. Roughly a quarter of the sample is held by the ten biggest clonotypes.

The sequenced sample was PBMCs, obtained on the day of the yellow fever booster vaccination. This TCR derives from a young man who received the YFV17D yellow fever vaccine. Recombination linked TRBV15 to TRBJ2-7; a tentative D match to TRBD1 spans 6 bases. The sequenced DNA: TGTGCCACCAGCAGAGATCAGGGGCCCTACGAGCAGTACGTC. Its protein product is CATSRDQGPYEQYV.